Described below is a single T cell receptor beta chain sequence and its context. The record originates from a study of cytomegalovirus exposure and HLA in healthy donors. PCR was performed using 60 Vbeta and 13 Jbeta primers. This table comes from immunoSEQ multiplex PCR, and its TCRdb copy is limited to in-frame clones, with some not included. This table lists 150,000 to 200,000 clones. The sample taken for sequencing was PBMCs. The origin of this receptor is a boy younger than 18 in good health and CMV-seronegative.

The CDR3 nucleotides are TGTGCCAGCAGCTACCAGGAAAAATCCTATGGCTACACCTTC. Its protein is CASSYQEKSYGYTF. V is TRBV11-2 and J is TRBJ1-2, with D unresolved. Germline CDR1 SGHAT, CDR2 FQNNGV. V was clipped by 4 bases and J by 4 bases, with 13 bases between them. This CDR3 spans 14 amino acids.